These T cell receptor beta chains were read from a single sample in a study of quantifying T cell responses using KT2 cells. Each CDR3 protein is one row after TCRdb ran MiXCR on the UMI-ligation and nested PCR reads. The table has tens of thousands of distinct CDR3 sequences, around 10% seen once. The sample taken for sequencing was PBMCs spiked with cells of the T cell clone KT2. Receptors were obtained from a human donor. CDR3s include the opening cysteine and the closing phenylalanine or tryptophan. A D gene is named only where the DNA matches it firmly. Not every row has a clone size; where given, it reads once, few, many or a size class.

CDR3 DNA	CDR3 protein	clone size	V gene	D gene	J gene
TGTGCCAGCAGCCCCGGACTAGCGGGAGGGACTGGGTCCTACAATGAGCAGTTCTTC	CASSPGLAGGTGSYNEQFF	many	TRBV6-2/TRBV6-3	TRBD2	TRBJ2-1
TGTGCCAGCAGTTTAGGTCGGCGCACCGGGGAGCTGTTTTTT	CASSLGRRTGELFF	many	TRBV12-3/TRBV12-4	NA	TRBJ2-2
TGCAGCGCCCGGACGGAAAACACTGAAGCTTTCTTT	CSARTENTEAFF	NA	TRBV29-1	NA	TRBJ1-1
TGCAGTGCTAGAGATCAAGCAACCGTCCTGTGGAATTCACCCCTCCACTTT	CSARDQATVLWNSPLHF	many	TRBV20-1	NA	TRBJ1-6
TGTGCCACCAGGGGGCCCTTGGATGAGCAGTTCTTC	CATRGPLDEQFF	NA	TRBV24-1	NA	TRBJ2-1
TGCGCCAGCAGCTTGGAAACAGGCCTACTATCCTACAATGAGCAGTTCTTC	CASSLETGLLSYNEQFF	NA	TRBV5-1	NA	TRBJ2-1
TGTGCCAGCAGTTCAAGCCGGGACAGGGGTTCCGGGAATTCACCCCTCCACTTT	CASSSSRDRGSGNSPLHF	many	TRBV6-6	TRBD1	TRBJ1-6
TGTGCCAGCAGCTCCGGGACAGGGCCAACTAATGAAAAACTGTTTTTT	CASSSGTGPTNEKLFF	many	TRBV7-2	TRBD1	TRBJ1-4
TGCAGCGTTGGACAGGGCGAGACTGAAGCTTTCTTT	CSVGQGETEAFF	NA	TRBV29-1	TRBD1	TRBJ1-1
TGTGCCAGCAGCCAAGAAGGCACAAAACTGTTTTTT	CASSQEGTKLFF	many	TRBV3-1	NA	TRBJ1-4
TGTGCCAGCAGTTTACTGGGATCCTACGAGCAGTACTTC	CASSLLGSYEQYF	many	TRBV12-3/TRBV12-4	NA	TRBJ2-7
TGTGCCATCAGAGATCACCAAGAGACCCAGTACTTC	CAIRDHQETQYF	NA	TRBV10-3	NA	TRBJ2-5
TGTGCCAGCAGTTACTCGAGGCACGAGCAGTACTTC	CASSYSRHEQYF	few	TRBV6-6	NA	TRBJ2-7
TGTGCCAGCAGCCCATCGGACAGGCTACTCCCCTTTACTGGGGCCAACGTCCTGACTTTC	CASSPSDRLLPFTGANVLTF	few	TRBV9	TRBD1	TRBJ2-6
TGTGCCAGCAAATGGAGGAACACTGAAGCTTTCTTT	CASKWRNTEAFF	many	TRBV6-6	NA	TRBJ1-1
TGTGCCAGCGGCGGGGTAAACGGGGAGACCCAGTACTTC	CASGGVNGETQYF	NA	TRBV12-3/TRBV12-4	NA	TRBJ2-5
TGTGCCAGCAGTCTTCAGGGTAATCAGCCCCAGCATTTT	CASSLQGNQPQHF	many	TRBV12-3/TRBV12-4	NA	TRBJ1-5
TGTGCCAGCAGCGCCACTACGAACGGAGATACGCAGTATTTT	CASSATTNGDTQYF	NA	TRBV2	NA	TRBJ2-3
TGTGCCAGCAGCTTAGCGGCGGACCAAGAGACCCAGTACTTC	CASSLAADQETQYF	many	TRBV5-4	NA	TRBJ2-5
TGTGCCAGCAGTTTAAATGGGGGGGCGTACCATGGCTACACCTTC	CASSLNGGAYHGYTF	NA	TRBV12-3/TRBV12-4	NA	TRBJ1-2
TGCGCCAGCAGCTTTTCCGATATGAACACTGAAGCTTTCTTT	CASSFSDMNTEAFF	many	TRBV5-1	NA	TRBJ1-1
TGTGCCAGCAGCCGACAGGTCAATAATGAAAAACTGTTTTTT	CASSRQVNNEKLFF	few	TRBV7-6	NA	TRBJ1-4
TGTGCCAGCAGCTCTGGCCAGGGGCACATTCCGAACAATGAGCAGTTCTTC	CASSSGQGHIPNNEQFF	many	TRBV7-9	NA	TRBJ2-1
TGTGCCAGCAGTTTTGCAGGGTATGGCTACACCTTC	CASSFAGYGYTF	NA	TRBV27	NA	TRBJ1-2
TGTGCCAGCAGCGTGGCCACATCCGACAATGAGCAGTTCTTC	CASSVATSDNEQFF	NA	TRBV9	NA	TRBJ2-1
TGTGCCAGCAGCGTATTACAGGGGGAGACTGAAGCTTTCTTT	CASSVLQGETEAFF	many	TRBV9	TRBD1	TRBJ1-1
TGCAGCGCCCAGGGGGGCACCGGGGAGCTGTTTTTT	CSAQGGTGELFF	NA	TRBV20-1	NA	TRBJ2-2
TGTGCCAGCAGTGAAAGAAAGGAAGGCCAGTTCTTC	CASSERKEGQFF	NA	TRBV6-1	NA	TRBJ2-1
TGTGCCAGCAGTTTAGGGGCTAAATCGACAGCTTTCTTT	CASSLGAKSTAFF	few	TRBV12-3/TRBV12-4	NA	TRBJ1-1
TGTGCCAGCACCACCACAGGGAGAGGCTACACCTTC	CASTTTGRGYTF	few	TRBV12-3/TRBV12-4	NA	TRBJ1-2
TGCAGTGCTAGACATATGGCGGGGAGCACAGATACGCAGTATTTT	CSARHMAGSTDTQYF	many	TRBV20-1	NA	TRBJ2-3
TGCAGCGTTAACCGCCCCCGGGCAGGGGGCATTAGTCAGCCCCAGCATTTT	CSVNRPRAGGISQPQHF	few	TRBV29-1	TRBD1	TRBJ1-5
TGTGCCAGCAGTATCCGGGACAGTACGGGTACGCAGTATTTT	CASSIRDSTGTQYF	many	TRBV6-5	TRBD1	TRBJ2-3
TGCGCCAGCAGGTCCTTAGCGGCCCTCACAGATACGCAGTATTTT	CASRSLAALTDTQYF	few	TRBV5-1	NA	TRBJ2-3
TGTGCAAGTCGCTTAGCGCAGGGATCCCCTGGAAACACCATATATTTT	CASRLAQGSPGNTIYF	many	TRBV12-2	NA	TRBJ1-3
TGCGCCAGCAGTCCAAGAGGGGCTAGGAACACCGGGGAGCTGTTTTTT	CASSPRGARNTGELFF	NA	TRBV10-1	NA	TRBJ2-2
TGTGCCACCAGTGATTTCCCAGCGGGAGCAGTAAATGAGCAGTTCTTC	CATSDFPAGAVNEQFF	many	TRBV24-1	TRBD2	TRBJ2-1
TGTGCCAGCAGTGAAGTGGGGTTGGGGACTAATGAAAAACTGTTTTTT	CASSEVGLGTNEKLFF	few	TRBV25-1	NA	TRBJ1-4
TGCAGTGCTAGAGGGGCAGGGAGGAACGAAAAACTGTTTTTT	CSARGAGRNEKLFF	many	TRBV20-1	NA	TRBJ1-4
TGTGCCAGCAGCTTGGGTCAGGACTCCTACGAGCAGTACTTC	CASSLGQDSYEQYF	many	TRBV5-4	NA	TRBJ2-7
TGTGCCAGCTGGACCATACGGTCGAACACTGAAGCTTTCTTT	CASWTIRSNTEAFF	many	TRBV11-2	NA	TRBJ1-1
TGTGCCAGCAGCAGGGACTACCAAGAGACCCAGTACTTC	CASSRDYQETQYF	few	TRBV11-2	NA	TRBJ2-5
TGTGCCAGCAGCCAGAGACCGGGGCCGGTTTACGAGCAGTACTTC	CASSQRPGPVYEQYF	few	TRBV4-2	NA	TRBJ2-7